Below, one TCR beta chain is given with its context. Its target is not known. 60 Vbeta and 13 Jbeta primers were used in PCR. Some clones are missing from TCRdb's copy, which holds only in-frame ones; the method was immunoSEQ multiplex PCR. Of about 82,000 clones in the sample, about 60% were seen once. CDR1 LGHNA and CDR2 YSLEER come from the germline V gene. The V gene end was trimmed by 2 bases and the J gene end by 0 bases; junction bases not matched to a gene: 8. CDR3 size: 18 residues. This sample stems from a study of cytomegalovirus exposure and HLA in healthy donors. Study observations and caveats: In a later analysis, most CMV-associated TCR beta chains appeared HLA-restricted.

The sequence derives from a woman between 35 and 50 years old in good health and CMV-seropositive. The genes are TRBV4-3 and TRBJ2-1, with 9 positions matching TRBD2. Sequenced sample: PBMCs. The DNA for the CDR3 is TGCGCCAGCAGCCAATTCGGGACTAGCAAAAGCTCCTACAATGAGCAGTTCTTC. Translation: CASSQFGTSKSSYNEQFF.